This TCR beta chain is drawn from a study of blood T cell repertoires in COVID-19. Overall study context: The samples span acute and convalescent COVID-19 from the United States, Italy and Spain. The analysed material was cDNA or gDNA that came from T cells, B-cell-depleted T cells, or PBMCs.

Per the original data handling: Using reference gene primer amplification, nucleated cell counts were estimated. Only in-frame clones appear in the TCRdb table, and some are missing; sequencing was by immunoSEQ multiplex PCR. V, J and clone size were drawn from that table, and D and trimming were deduced from the DNA. The sample has 50,000 to 55,000 clones, just under 90% seen once. The receptor was isolated from a man between 50 and 59 years old with acute or convalescent COVID-19. What was sequenced was peripheral blood.

This CDR3 reads CAWEEGGTQYF. CDR3 nucleotide sequence: TGTGCCTGGGAAGAGGGAGGGACCCAGTACTTC. The chain employs TRBV30 and TRBJ2-5, with D possibly matching TRBD2 (6 bases). CDR1 and CDR2 (germline): GTSNPN, SVGIG (reference sequence). The CDR3 is 11 amino acids. V was shortened by 5 bases and J by 7 bases, with 11 bases between the two germline ends.